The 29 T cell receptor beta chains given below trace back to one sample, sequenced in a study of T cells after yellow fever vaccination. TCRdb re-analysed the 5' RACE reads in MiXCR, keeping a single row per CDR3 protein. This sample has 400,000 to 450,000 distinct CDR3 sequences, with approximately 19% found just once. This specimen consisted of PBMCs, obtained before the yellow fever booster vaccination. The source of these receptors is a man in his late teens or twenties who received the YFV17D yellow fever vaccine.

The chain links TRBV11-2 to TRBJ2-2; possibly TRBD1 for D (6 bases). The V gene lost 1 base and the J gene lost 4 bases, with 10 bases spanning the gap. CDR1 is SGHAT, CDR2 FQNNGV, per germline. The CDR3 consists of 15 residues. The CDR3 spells CASSLAQGSTGELFF. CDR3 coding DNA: TGTGCCAGCAGCTTAGCCCAGGGGAGCACCGGGGAGCTGTTTTTT.

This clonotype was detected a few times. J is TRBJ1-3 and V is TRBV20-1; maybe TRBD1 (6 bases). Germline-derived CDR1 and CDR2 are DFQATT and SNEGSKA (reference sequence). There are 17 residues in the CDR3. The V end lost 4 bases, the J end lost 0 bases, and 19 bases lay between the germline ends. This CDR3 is CSAKARGRRISGNTIYF. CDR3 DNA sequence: TGCAGTGCTAAGGCCAGGGGCCGTAGGATCTCTGGAAACACCATATATTTT.

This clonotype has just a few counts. CDR3 nucleotides: TGTGCCAGCAACCCTTCAACGGTGTACAATGAGCAGTTCTTC. Residues: CASNPSTVYNEQFF. J is TRBJ2-1 and V is TRBV7-9; D is uncertain. Germline CDR1 reads SEHNR; CDR2 reads FQNEAQ (reference sequence). This CDR3 spans 14 amino acids. Trimming left V 7 bases short and J 4 bases short, with 14 bases between.

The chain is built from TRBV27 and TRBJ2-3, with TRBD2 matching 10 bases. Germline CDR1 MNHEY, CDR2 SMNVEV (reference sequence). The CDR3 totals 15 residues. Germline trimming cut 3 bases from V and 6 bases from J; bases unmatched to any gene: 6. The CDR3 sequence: CASSFQAGGPDTQYF. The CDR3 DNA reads TGTGCCAGCAGTTTCCAAGCGGGGGGGCCGGATACGCAGTATTTT.

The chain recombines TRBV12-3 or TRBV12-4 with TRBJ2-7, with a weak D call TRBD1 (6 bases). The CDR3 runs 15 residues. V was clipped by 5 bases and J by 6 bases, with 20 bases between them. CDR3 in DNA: TGTGCCAGCAGTCCCGAGGCAAGGGGGTCCGGCGAGCAGTACTTC. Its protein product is CASSPEARGSGEQYF.

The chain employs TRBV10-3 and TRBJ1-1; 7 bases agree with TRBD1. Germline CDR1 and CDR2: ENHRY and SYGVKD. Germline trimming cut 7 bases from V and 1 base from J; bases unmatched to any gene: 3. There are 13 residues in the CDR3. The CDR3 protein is CAIKGTENTEAFF. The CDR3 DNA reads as TGTGCCATCAAGGGGACAGAGAACACTGAAGCTTTCTTT.

Here the CDR3 DNA reads TGTGCCATCAGTGATTTTAGCGGGGGGGCCCGAAATGAGCAGTTCTTC. Translating it yields CAISDFSGGARNEQFF. V is TRBV10-3 and J is TRBJ2-1, with 11 bases that match TRBD2. The CDR3 loop spans 16 amino acids. CDR1 is ENHRY, CDR2 SYGVKD, per germline. The V and J ends lost 3 bases and 7 bases, in that order; junction bases with no gene match: 8.

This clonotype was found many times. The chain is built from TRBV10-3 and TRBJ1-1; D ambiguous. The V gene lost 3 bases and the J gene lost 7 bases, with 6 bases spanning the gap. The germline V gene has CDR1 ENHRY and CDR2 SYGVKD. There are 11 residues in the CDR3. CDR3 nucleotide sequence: TGTGCCATCAGTGAAAGGAGTGAAGCTTTCTTT. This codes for CAISERSEAFF.

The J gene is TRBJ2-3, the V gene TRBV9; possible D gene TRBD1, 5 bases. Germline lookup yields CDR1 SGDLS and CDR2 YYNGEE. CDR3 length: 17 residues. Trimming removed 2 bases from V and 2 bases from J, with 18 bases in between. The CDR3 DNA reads TGTGCCAGCAGCGTGGAACCAAGGGGCCCGAACACAGATACGCAGTATTTT. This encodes CASSVEPRGPNTDTQYF.

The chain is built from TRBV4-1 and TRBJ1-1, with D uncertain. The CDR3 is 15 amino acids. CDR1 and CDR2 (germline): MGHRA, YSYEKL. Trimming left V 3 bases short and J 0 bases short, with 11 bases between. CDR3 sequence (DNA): TGCGCCAGCAGCCATCAAAGCGTTCTGAACACTGAAGCTTTCTTT. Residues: CASSHQSVLNTEAFF.

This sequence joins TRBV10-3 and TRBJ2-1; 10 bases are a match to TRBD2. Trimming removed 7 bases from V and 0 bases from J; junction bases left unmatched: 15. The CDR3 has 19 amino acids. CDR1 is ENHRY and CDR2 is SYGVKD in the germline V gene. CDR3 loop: CAIMVRGLAALGSYNEQFF. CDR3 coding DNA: TGTGCCATCATGGTTCGTGGACTAGCGGCCCTTGGCTCCTACAATGAGCAGTTCTTC.

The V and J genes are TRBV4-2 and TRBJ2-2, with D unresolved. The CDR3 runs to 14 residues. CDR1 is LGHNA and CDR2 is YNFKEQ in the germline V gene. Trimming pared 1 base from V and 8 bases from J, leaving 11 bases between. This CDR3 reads CASSQGDHAGELFF. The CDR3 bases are TGTGCCAGCAGCCAAGGGGATCACGCGGGGGAGCTGTTTTTT.

This CDR3 reads CASSSTVAEAFF. CDR3 nucleotide sequence: TGTGCCAGCAGCTCCACGGTCGCTGAAGCTTTCTTT. V gene TRBV7-9 combines with J gene TRBJ1-1; D call uncertain. The germline V gene has CDR1 SEHNR and CDR2 FQNEAQ (reference sequence). Deletions cut 4 bases from V and 6 bases from J, with 9 bases between. This CDR3 is built from 12 residues.

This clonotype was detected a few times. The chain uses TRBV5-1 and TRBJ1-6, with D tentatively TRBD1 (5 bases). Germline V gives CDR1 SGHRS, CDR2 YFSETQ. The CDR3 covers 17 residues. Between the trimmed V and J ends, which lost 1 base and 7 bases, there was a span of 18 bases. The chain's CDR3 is CASSLLGDGAGNSPLHF. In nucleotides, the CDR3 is TGCGCCAGCAGCTTGTTGGGGGATGGGGCAGGCAATTCACCCCTCCACTTT.

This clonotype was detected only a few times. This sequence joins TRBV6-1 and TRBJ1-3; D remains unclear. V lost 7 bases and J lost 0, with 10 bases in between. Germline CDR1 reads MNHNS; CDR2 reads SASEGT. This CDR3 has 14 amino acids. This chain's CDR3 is CASTRRDSGNTIYF. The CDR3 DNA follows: TGTGCCAGCACAAGACGAGACTCTGGAAACACCATATATTTT.

CDR3 loop: CASSRDRGHEQYF. The CDR3 bases are TGTGCCAGCAGTCGGGACAGGGGCCACGAGCAGTACTTC. The gene calls are TRBV6-2 or TRBV6-3 and TRBJ2-7, with TRBD1 matching over 10 bases. Looked up from germline, CDR1 is MNHEY and CDR2 is SVGEGT. After removal of 5 bases from V and 5 bases from J, the junction contained 3 bases not matched to a gene. The CDR3 spans 13 residues.

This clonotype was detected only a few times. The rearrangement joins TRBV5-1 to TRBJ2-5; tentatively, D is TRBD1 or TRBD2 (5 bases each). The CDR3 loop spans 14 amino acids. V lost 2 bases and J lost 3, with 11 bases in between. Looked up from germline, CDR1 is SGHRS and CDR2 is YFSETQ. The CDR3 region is CASSFGTEEETQYF. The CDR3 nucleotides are TGCGCCAGCAGCTTCGGGACGGAAGAAGAGACCCAGTACTTC.

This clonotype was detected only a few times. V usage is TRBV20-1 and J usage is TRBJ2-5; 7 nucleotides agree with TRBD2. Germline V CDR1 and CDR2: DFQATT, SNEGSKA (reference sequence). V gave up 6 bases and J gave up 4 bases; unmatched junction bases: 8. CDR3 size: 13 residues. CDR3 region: CSARWEGLETQYF. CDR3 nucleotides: TGCAGTGCCCGGTGGGAGGGACTAGAGACCCAGTACTTC.

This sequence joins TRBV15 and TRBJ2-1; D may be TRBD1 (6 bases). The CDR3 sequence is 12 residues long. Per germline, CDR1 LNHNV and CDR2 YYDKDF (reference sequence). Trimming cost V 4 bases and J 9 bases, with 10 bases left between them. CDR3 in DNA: TGTGCCACCAGCACAAGGGGGAGTGAGCAGTTCTTC. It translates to CATSTRGSEQFF.

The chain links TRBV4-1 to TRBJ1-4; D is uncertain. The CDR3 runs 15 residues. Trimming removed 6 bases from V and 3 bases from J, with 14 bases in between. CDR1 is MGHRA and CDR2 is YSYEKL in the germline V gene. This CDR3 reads CASRRVKIANEKLFF. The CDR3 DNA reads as TGCGCCAGCAGACGCGTCAAAATCGCTAATGAAAAACTGTTTTTT.

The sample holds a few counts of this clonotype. The CDR3 region has the DNA TGTGCCAGCAGCTCCCAGCCCTCACTGAACACCGGGGAGCTGTTTTTT. Translation: CASSSQPSLNTGELFF. The V and J genes are TRBV7-9 and TRBJ2-2; D gene ambiguous. Between the trimmed V and J ends, which lost 4 bases and 1 base, there was a span of 13 bases. Looked up from germline, CDR1 is SEHNR and CDR2 is FQNEAQ (reference sequence). The CDR3 has 16 residues. The whole variable domain, remainder taken from reference TRBV7-9 and TRBJ2-2, is DTGVSQNPRHKITKRGQNVTFRCDPISEHNRLYWYRQTLGQGPEFLTYFQNEAQLEKSRLLSDRFSAERPKGSFSTLEIQRTEQGDSAMYLCASSSQPSLNTGELFFGEGSRLTVL.

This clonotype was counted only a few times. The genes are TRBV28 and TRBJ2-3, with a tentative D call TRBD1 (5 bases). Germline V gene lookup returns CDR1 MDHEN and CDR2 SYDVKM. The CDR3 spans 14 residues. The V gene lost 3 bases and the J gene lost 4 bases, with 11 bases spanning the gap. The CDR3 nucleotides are TGTGCCAGCAGTTTTGGTCAGGGTCCAGATACGCAGTATTTT. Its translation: CASSFGQGPDTQYF.

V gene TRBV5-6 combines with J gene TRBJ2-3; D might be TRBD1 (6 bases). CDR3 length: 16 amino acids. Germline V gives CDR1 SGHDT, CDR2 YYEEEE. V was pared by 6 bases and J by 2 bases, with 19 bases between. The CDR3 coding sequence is TGTGCCAGCAACAATTCAGGACAGCACCTCACAGATACGCAGTATTTT. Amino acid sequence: CASNNSGQHLTDTQYF. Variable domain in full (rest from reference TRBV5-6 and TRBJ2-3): DAGVTQSPTHLIKTRGQQVTLRCSPKSGHDTVSWYQQALGQGPQFIFQYYEEEERQRGNFPDRFSGHQFPNYSSELNVNALLLGDSALYLCASNNSGQHLTDTQYFGPGTRLTVL.

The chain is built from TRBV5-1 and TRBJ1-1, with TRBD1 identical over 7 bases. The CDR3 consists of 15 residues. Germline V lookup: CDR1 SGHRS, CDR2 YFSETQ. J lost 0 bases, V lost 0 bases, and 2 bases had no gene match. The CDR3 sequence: CASSLGGQLNTEAFF. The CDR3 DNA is TGCGCCAGCAGCTTGGGGGGACAGCTGAACACTGAAGCTTTCTTT.

The CDR3 loop reads CSAWPQGNTEAFF. The CDR3 region has the DNA TGCAGCGCTTGGCCACAGGGGAACACTGAAGCTTTCTTT. This sequence joins TRBV29-1 and TRBJ1-1, with D maybe TRBD1 (6 bases). The V end lost 7 bases, the J end lost 1 base, and 13 bases lay between the germline ends. The CDR3 totals 13 residues. Germline CDR1 reads SQVTM; CDR2 reads ANQGSEA.

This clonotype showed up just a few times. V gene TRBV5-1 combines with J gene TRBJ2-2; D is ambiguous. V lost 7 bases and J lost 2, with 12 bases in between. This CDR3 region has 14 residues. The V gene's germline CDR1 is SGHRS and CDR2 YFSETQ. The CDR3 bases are TGCGCCAGCCATCGGACGGATAACACCGGGGAGCTGTTTTTT. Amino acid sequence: CASHRTDNTGELFF.

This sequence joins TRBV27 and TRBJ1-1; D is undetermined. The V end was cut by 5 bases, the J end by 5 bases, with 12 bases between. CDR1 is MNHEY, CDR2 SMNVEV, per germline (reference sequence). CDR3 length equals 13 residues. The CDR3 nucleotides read TGTGCCAGCAGTCCGGTTCCTCATACTGAAGCTTTCTTT. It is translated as CASSPVPHTEAFF.

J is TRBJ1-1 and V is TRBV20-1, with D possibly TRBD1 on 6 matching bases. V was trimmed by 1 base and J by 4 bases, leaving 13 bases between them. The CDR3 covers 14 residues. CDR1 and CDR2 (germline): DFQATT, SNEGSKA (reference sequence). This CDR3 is CSARAGGPGTEAFF. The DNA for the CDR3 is TGCAGTGCTAGAGCTGGGGGGCCGGGCACTGAAGCTTTCTTT.

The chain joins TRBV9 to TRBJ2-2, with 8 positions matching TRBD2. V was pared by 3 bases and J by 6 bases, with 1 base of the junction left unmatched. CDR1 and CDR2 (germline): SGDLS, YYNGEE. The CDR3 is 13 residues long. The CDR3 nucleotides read TGTGCCAGCAGCGAACTAGCGGCCGGGGAGCTGTTTTTT. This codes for CASSELAAGELFF.